This TCR beta chain was captured by sequencing in a study of T cells in Graves' hyperthyroidism and ophthalmopathy (dated by TCRdb to between 2018 and 2021). A note on the overall study: TCR V-J signatures able to tell the groups apart were searched for in a discovery cohort of 95 to 100 patients, of whom over 40 had Graves' ophthalmopathy and 55 to 60 had stable Graves' hyperthyroidism. The roughly 91 discovery patients were randomly divided into training and test sets at a 7:3 ratio. Once sampling was done, hyperthyroidism patients were given methimazole at a starting dose of 30 mg daily, whereas ophthalmopathy patients were given high-dose intravenous methylprednisolone. An independent validation cohort of under 20 hyperthyroidism patients and 17 patients who later progressed to ophthalmopathy tested prospective prediction of ophthalmopathy. In about six Graves' hyperthyroidism patients, the study also compared T-cell repertoires from thyroid tissue with T-cell repertoires from blood. According to the paper, TCR Vbeta CDR3 sequencing was carried out on 135 peripheral blood samples, which came from fewer than 50 ophthalmopathy, approximately 72 hyperthyroidism and approximately 17 progressor patients. Summary of the overall study and its limitations: Most expanded thyroid clonotypes (frequency above 0.001) were also detected in blood, suggesting blood repertoires may reflect thyroid immune responses. In cross-validation, a model built on a 13 V-J signature told ophthalmopathy apart from stable hyperthyroidism with approximately 90% sensitivity and around 81% specificity, and in testing the same model reached 80%/75%. Sample size was not statistically predetermined, and investigators were not blinded to group allocation. During validation, the model predicted progression to ophthalmopathy a median of roughly 7.1 months ahead of onset, with roughly 65% sensitivity and 72.22% specificity.

The TCR beta CDR3 regions were amplified from RNA transcripts. The first round of RT-PCR for the TCR CDR3 was performed with the HTBI primer set and the Qiagen OneStep RT-PCR kit. A second multiplex PCR round built the libraries, followed by size selection and purification. Paired-end sequencing of the libraries was performed with 100 bp reads on an Illumina HiSeq2000. The study's processing was this. SOAPnuke was used to process the raw data, removing reads that contained adapters or uncalled bases, had a mean Phred below 15, or lacked an exact match to the constant primer or identifier. COPE v1.2.5 was used to merge the high-quality paired reads, and each unique nucleotide sequence was defined as a clonotype. Clonotypes were aligned to IMGT TRBV, TRBD and TRBJ reference segments using MiTCR v1.1. The analysis was restricted to V-J combinations with a frequency above 0.0001, which together covered roughly 99% of the repertoires. The TCS score was defined as F50 (clonal expansion) divided by E x V (chaos), with BLOSUM62-based TCRdist calculated between CDR3 peptides within each V-J. Welch's t-statistics and random forest reduced several hundred V-J features to 13, which were used in a naive Bayes classifier (R e1071). The Morisita-Horn index was used to measure how similar the thyroid and blood repertoires were. The public reads were reprocessed in TCRdb via fastp at Q25 and MiXCR, keeping in-frame beta chains. Each CDR3 protein appears once, grouped with its most common genes and DNA. None of the V and J calls come from the authors' own analysis; TCRdb made them. For this sample the table gives approximately 510,000 distinct CDR3 sequences, of which around 50% were detected only once. The ten largest account for around 47% of the sample.

This clonotype was found a few times. The antigen this receptor binds is unknown. No much larger clone exists at a distance of one base, and base qualities are not known. Any patient with an uncontrolled infection, another autoimmune disease, pregnancy or lactation was excluded. Diagnoses were established on the basis of clinical symptoms, serum thyroxine and TRAb, thyroid ultrasound, and orbital computed tomography. Total RNA was extracted using Trizol reagent, and RNA quality was assessed on an Agilent 2100 Bioanalyzer. The source material was peripheral blood or thyroid tissue (not recorded which). This TCR derives from an adult woman with Graves' disease, either hyperthyroidism or ophthalmopathy (not recorded which).

Here the CDR3 is given as CASSQDPFYSGNTIYF. The nucleotide sequence reads TGCGCCAGCAGCCAAGATCCGTTTTACTCTGGAAACACCATATATTTT. The chain was built from TRBV4-1 and TRBJ1-3, with the D gene not clear enough to name. Trimming removed 0 bases from V and 0 bases from J, leaving 9 bases between the germline ends. The germline V gene supplies CDR1 MGHRA and CDR2 YSYEKL. CDR3 length: 16 amino acids, cysteine to phenylalanine. The only DNA kept is the CDR3, 48 bases in frame from the first base.